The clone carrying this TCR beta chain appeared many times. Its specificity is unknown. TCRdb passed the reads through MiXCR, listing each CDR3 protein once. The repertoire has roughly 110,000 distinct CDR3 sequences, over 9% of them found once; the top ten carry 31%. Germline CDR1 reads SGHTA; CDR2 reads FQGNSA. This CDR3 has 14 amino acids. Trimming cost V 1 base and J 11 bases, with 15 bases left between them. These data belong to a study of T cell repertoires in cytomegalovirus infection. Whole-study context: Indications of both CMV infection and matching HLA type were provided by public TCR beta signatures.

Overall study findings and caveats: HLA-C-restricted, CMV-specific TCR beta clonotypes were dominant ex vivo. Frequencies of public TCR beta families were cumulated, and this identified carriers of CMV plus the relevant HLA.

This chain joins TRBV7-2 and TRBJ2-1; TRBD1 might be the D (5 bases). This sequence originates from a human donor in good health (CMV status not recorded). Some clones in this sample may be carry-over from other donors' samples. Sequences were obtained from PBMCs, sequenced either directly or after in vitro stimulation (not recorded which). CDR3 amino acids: CASSLELVQGQQFF. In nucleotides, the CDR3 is TGTGCCAGCAGCTTAGAACTCGTCCAGGGTCAGCAGTTCTTC.